This TCR beta chain was recovered during a study of cytomegalovirus exposure and HLA in healthy donors. The CDR3 spans 14 residues. The germline V and J ends were trimmed by 6 bases and 1 base, with 13 bases remaining between them. Germline V gene sequence: CDR1 SGHTA, CDR2 FQGNSA. Use of 60 Vbeta and 13 Jbeta primers characterized the PCR. Clones were sequenced by immunoSEQ multiplex PCR, and TCRdb holds only the in-frame ones, with some missing. The table lists some 120,000 clones, approximately 81% of them singletons, with under 5% in the top ten. Material for sequencing was PBMCs. The chain recombines TRBV7-2 with TRBJ2-7, with D tentatively TRBD2 (5 bases). This clonotype was obtained from a woman in her 30s in good health and CMV-seronegative. As DNA, the CDR3 is TGTGCCAGCAGTGAGGGCCTATTATCCTACGAGCAGTACTTC. Protein product: CASSEGLLSYEQYF.